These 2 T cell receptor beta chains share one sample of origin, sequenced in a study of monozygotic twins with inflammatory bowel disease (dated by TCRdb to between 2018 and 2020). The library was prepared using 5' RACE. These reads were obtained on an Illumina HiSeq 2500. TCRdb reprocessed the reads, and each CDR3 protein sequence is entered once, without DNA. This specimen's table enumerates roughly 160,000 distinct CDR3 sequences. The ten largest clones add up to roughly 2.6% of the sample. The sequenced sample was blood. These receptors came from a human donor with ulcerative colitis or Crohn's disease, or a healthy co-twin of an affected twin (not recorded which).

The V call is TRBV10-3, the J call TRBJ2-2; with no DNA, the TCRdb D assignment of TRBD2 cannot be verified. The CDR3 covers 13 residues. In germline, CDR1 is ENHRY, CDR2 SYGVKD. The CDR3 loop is CAIMGTRDGELFF.

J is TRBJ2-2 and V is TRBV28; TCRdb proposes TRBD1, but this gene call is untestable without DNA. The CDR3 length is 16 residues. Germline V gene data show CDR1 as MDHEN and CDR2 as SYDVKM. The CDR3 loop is CASSLDRGVDTGELFF.